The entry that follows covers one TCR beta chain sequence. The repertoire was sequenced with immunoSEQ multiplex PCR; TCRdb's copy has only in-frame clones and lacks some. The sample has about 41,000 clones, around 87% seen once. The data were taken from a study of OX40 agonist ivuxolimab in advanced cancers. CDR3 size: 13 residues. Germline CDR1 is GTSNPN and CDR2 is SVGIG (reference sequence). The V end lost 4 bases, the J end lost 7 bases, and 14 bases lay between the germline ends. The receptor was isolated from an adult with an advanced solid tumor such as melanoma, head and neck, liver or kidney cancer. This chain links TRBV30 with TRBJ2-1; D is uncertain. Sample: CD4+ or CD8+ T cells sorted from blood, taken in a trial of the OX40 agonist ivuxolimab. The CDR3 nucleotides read TGTGCCTGGATACTGGGCCGTAAGAATGAGCAGTTCTTC. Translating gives CAWILGRKNEQFF.